One and the same sample provided the 31 T cell receptor beta chains below, sequenced in a study of blood T cell repertoires in COVID-19. Generated by immunoSEQ multiplex PCR, the TCRdb table keeps only in-frame clones and is missing some. The sample includes 150,000 to 200,000 clones, approximately 89% of them seen just once. The sequencing sample was made of peripheral blood. The receptors here all came from a woman aged 25-40 years with acute or convalescent COVID-19.

Of note for this clone: Distinct nucleotide sequences in the sample also encode this CDR3. The V gene is TRBV28, the J gene TRBJ1-6; unclear D gene. CDR3 size: 14 residues. Germline V gene data show CDR1 as MDHEN and CDR2 as SYDVKM. V lost 6 bases to trimming and J lost 1 base, with 7 bases between them. CDR3 nucleotide sequence: TGTGCCAGCAGCTTAGCGTCCTATAATTCACCCCTCCACTTT. Amino acids: CASSLASYNSPLHF.

This chain links TRBV13 with TRBJ2-7; D is perhaps TRBD2 (6 bases). This CDR3 spans 14 amino acids. Per germline, CDR1 PRHDT and CDR2 FYEKMQ (reference sequence). Trimming removed 2 bases from V and 6 bases from J, with 14 bases in between. This chain's CDR3 is CASSLPGEWSEQYF. DNA for the CDR3: TGTGCCAGCAGCTTACCGGGAGAGTGGAGCGAGCAGTACTTC.

This clone appeared a single time. The chain combines TRBV28 with TRBJ2-3; D unresolved. The CDR3 sequence is 11 residues long. The germline V gene encodes CDR1 MDHEN and CDR2 SYDVKM. Trimming shortened V by 7 bases and J by 4 bases, and 6 bases separated the two germline ends. The CDR3 DNA is TGTGCCAGCATGGGCCCAGATACGCAGTATTTT. This codes for CASMGPDTQYF.

With regard to this clone: At one boundary the junction diverges from the germline segment, which might be a read error. The chain has TRBV9 and TRBJ1-2, with D maybe TRBD1 (5 bases). Germline lookup yields CDR1 SGDLS and CDR2 YYNGEE. The CDR3 is 11 amino acids. The CDR3 DNA reads as TGTGCCCGCAGCGGCGGGGGGGTGAGCACCTTC. Translation gives CARSGGGVSTF.

The chain is built from TRBV5-5 and TRBJ2-3; 11 nucleotides match TRBD1. The germline V gene encodes CDR1 SGHKS and CDR2 YYEKEE (reference sequence). This CDR3 comprises 16 residues. With 3 bases clipped from V and 2 bases from J, the junction kept 5 bases outside the gene matches. CDR3 nucleotide sequence: TGTGCCAGCAGCTCGGGACAGGGGGGTAACACAGATACGCAGTATTTT. Translating gives CASSSGQGGNTDTQYF.

J is TRBJ2-7 and V is TRBV3-1 (or the pseudogene TRBV3-2); TRBD2 might be the D (5 bases). V shed 4 bases and J shed 0 bases, with 10 bases lying between them. This CDR3 has 14 amino acids. Germline CDR1 reads LGHDT; CDR2 reads YNNKEL (reference sequence). The CDR3, as DNA: TGTGCCAGCAGCCCATGGACTGACTCCTACGAGCAGTACTTC. Translation: CASSPWTDSYEQYF.

There are a few counts of this clone. CDR3 nucleotide sequence: TGTGCCAGCTCACCCACAGATACAGTCTATGGCTACACCTTC. Translated: CASSPTDTVYGYTF. The V call is TRBV18, the J call TRBJ1-2, with D hard to call. Trimming removed 3 bases from V and 4 bases from J, with 12 bases in between. Germline V gives CDR1 KGHSH, CDR2 LQKENI. The CDR3 is 14 residues long.

CDR3 protein: CASSELVPPREKLFF. Written as DNA, the CDR3 is TGTGCCAGCAGTGAATTGGTCCCTCCGAGAGAAAAACTGTTTTTT. The rearrangement joins TRBV25-1 to TRBJ1-4; D is ambiguous. Germline V gene data show CDR1 as MGHDK and CDR2 as SYGVNS. The V end was cut by 1 base, the J end by 8 bases, with 14 bases between. The CDR3 covers 15 residues.

This rearrangement joins TRBV10-3 to TRBJ2-3; D is unresolved. CDR1 ENHRY and CDR2 SYGVKD come from the germline V gene. The CDR3 length is 14 residues. The V gene lost 0 bases and the J gene lost 5 bases, with 9 bases spanning the gap. The CDR3 DNA is TGTGCCATCAGTGAGTCTTACCGCGGAGATACGCAGTATTTT. Protein product: CAISESYRGDTQYF.

The chain combines TRBV10-1 with TRBJ2-1; no firm D call. The CDR3 has 13 residues. Germline CDR1 WNHNN, CDR2 SYGVQD (reference sequence). The ends were cut back, 5 bases at V and 7 bases at J, with 12 bases in the middle. The CDR3 coding sequence is TGCGCCAGCAGTAGGTGGGCCCGTAATGAGCAGTTCTTC. It encodes CASSRWARNEQFF.

The chain recombines TRBV2 with TRBJ2-3; D not certain. The CDR3 extends over 13 amino acids. Germline CDR1 is SNHLY and CDR2 is FYNNEI. Between the trimmed V and J ends, which lost 5 bases and 2 bases, there was a span of 8 bases. This CDR3 is CASSSWATDTQYF. The CDR3 DNA reads TGTGCCAGCAGTAGTTGGGCCACAGATACGCAGTATTTT.

For the CDR3, the DNA is TGTGCCACCAGTGATTCGGGCAGGGTGGCGGGAATCCTCCATGAGCAGTTCTTC. Translating gives CATSDSGRVAGILHEQFF. The chain joins TRBV24-1 to TRBJ2-1, with D possibly being TRBD2 (6 bases). In germline, CDR1 is KGHDR, CDR2 SFDVKD. This CDR3 contains 18 residues. Trimming left V 2 bases short and J 8 bases short, with 24 bases between.

This chain links TRBV12-3 or TRBV12-4 with TRBJ2-7; D possibly corresponds to TRBD1 (5 bases). The CDR3 extends over 12 amino acids. V shed 6 bases and J shed 6 bases, with 12 bases lying between them. In nucleotides, the CDR3 is TGTGCCAGCAGCCGCTGGGGCGTCGAGCAGTACTTC. As protein: CASSRWGVEQYF.

This clone was recorded only once. The V call is TRBV11-1, the J call TRBJ2-5, with 11 bases aligning to TRBD2. CDR3 length equals 16 residues. Germline trimming cut 3 bases from V and 5 bases from J; bases unmatched to any gene: 8. The germline V gene encodes CDR1 SGHAT and CDR2 FQDESV (reference sequence). In DNA, the CDR3 is TGTGCCAGCAGCTTCTTACTAGCGGGAGCATGGGAGACCCAGTACTTC. Protein sequence: CASSFLLAGAWETQYF.

The V call is TRBV7-9, the J call TRBJ2-7; tentative D call: TRBD1 (7 bases). The germline V gene encodes CDR1 SEHNR and CDR2 FQNEAQ (reference sequence). This CDR3 has 15 amino acids. The V end was cut by 1 base, the J end by 4 bases, with 14 bases between. As DNA, the CDR3 is TGTGCCAGCAGCTTAGGCGGAGGGGGCTGGTACGAGCAGTACTTC. Residues: CASSLGGGGWYEQYF.

CDR3 protein: CAWSVTSGSGTQYF. The DNA of the CDR3 is TGTGCCTGGAGTGTCACTAGCGGGAGCGGTACGCAGTATTTT. The genes are TRBV30 and TRBJ2-3; 11 nucleotides align to TRBD2. After removal of 0 bases from V and 8 bases from J, the junction contained 4 bases not matched to a gene. There are 14 residues in the CDR3. Germline assignment: CDR1 GTSNPN and CDR2 SVGIG (reference sequence).

The gene calls are TRBV28 and TRBJ1-5, with D uncertain. Between the trimmed V and J ends, which lost 5 bases and 0 bases, there was a span of 5 bases. The CDR3 sequence is 13 residues long. Germline CDR1 is MDHEN and CDR2 is SYDVKM. Here the CDR3 DNA reads TGTGCCAGCAGTCGGGATAGCAATCAGCCCCAGCATTTT. Translated: CASSRDSNQPQHF.

The V gene is TRBV7-9, the J gene TRBJ2-1; a weak D match, TRBD1 (5 bases). Germline values: CDR1 SEHNR, CDR2 FQNEAQ (reference sequence). CDR3 length equals 13 residues. The V end was cut by 8 bases, the J end by 5 bases, with 13 bases between. The chain's CDR3 is CASLPKGDNEQFF. The CDR3 DNA sequence: TGTGCCAGCCTCCCAAAAGGGGACAATGAGCAGTTCTTC.

The chain carries TRBV27 and TRBJ1-1; D unresolved. V was trimmed by 8 bases and J by 0 bases, leaving 10 bases between them. Germline loops: CDR1 MNHEY, CDR2 SMNVEV (reference sequence). The CDR3 is made up of 13 amino acids. CDR3 sequence (DNA): TGTGCCAGCGCCCGCGGAATGAACACTGAAGCTTTCTTT. Encoded protein: CASARGMNTEAFF.

The chain links TRBV7-9 to TRBJ1-2; D may be TRBD1 (6 bases). Germline CDR1 is SEHNR and CDR2 is FQNEAQ (reference sequence). This CDR3 contains 14 residues. V was cut by 3 bases and J by 5 bases, with 13 bases left in between. CDR3 protein: CASSLAGGGYGYTF. The CDR3 region has the DNA TGTGCCAGCAGCTTGGCTGGGGGCGGGTATGGCTACACCTTC.

The gene calls are TRBV28 and TRBJ2-4; 7 bases line up with TRBD1. In germline, CDR1 is MDHEN, CDR2 SYDVKM. The CDR3 is made up of 13 amino acids. V gave up 7 bases and J gave up 7 bases; unmatched junction bases: 7. CDR3 sequence (DNA): TGTGCCAGCACTTCACAACAGGGGAACATTCAGTACTTC. This codes for CASTSQQGNIQYF.

This chain uses TRBV5-6 with TRBJ1-2, with a weak D call TRBD1 (5 bases). The CDR3 consists of 11 residues. V gave up 4 bases and J gave up 10 bases, with 11 bases separating them. Germline CDR1 and CDR2: SGHDT and YYEEEE. DNA of the CDR3: TGTGCCAGCAGCACCACAGGATCCTACACCTTC. Translation: CASSTTGSYTF. Full variable domain (remainder filled in from reference TRBV5-6 and TRBJ1-2): DAGVTQSPTHLIKTRGQQVTLRCSPKSGHDTVSWYQQALGQGPQFIFQYYEEEERQRGNFPDRFSGHQFPNYSSELNVNALLLGDSALYLCASSTTGSYTFGSGTRLTVV.

The CDR3 DNA follows: TGTGCCAGCACTATCTCTGGGAGCTCCTACGAGCAGTACTTC. As protein: CASTISGSSYEQYF. The chain uses TRBV2 and TRBJ2-7; the D gene is possibly TRBD2 (5 bases). Deletions cut 7 bases from V and 0 bases from J, with 13 bases between. This CDR3 region has 14 residues. CDR1 SNHLY and CDR2 FYNNEI come from the germline V gene. Full variable domain (remainder filled in from reference TRBV2 and TRBJ2-7): EPEVTQTPSHQVTQMGQEVILRCVPISNHLYFYWYRQILGQKVEFLVSFYNNEISEKSEIFDDQFSVERPDGSNFTLKIRSTKLEDSAMYFCASTISGSSYEQYFGPGTRLTVT.

J is TRBJ1-2 and V is TRBV30, with D perhaps matching TRBD1 (6 bases). CDR1 and CDR2 from the germline V gene are GTSNPN and SVGIG (reference sequence). This CDR3 contains 14 residues. Trimming removed 0 bases at V and 6 bases at J, with 14 bases between. The CDR3 region is CAWSVTGNGHGYTF. The DNA of the CDR3 is TGTGCCTGGAGTGTAACAGGGAATGGCCATGGCTACACCTTC.

This clone was picked up one time. CDR3 region: CASSISPRGPSGYTF. For the CDR3, the DNA is TGTGCCAGCAGCATTTCACCTAGGGGGCCCTCTGGCTACACCTTC. The V gene is TRBV11-3, the J gene TRBJ1-2, with TRBD1 identical over 7 bases. The trim removed 5 bases at V and 7 bases at J, leaving 13 bases unmatched. The CDR3 runs 15 residues. Germline loops: CDR1 SGHNT, CDR2 YENEEA.

The chain recombines TRBV28 with TRBJ1-3; TRBD1 matches 7 bases. With V trimmed by 3 bases and J by 7 bases, 9 bases remained unmatched. CDR3 length: 15 amino acids. Germline values: CDR1 MDHEN, CDR2 SYDVKM. This CDR3 reads CASSFGQEPFNTIYF. CDR3 DNA sequence: TGTGCCAGCAGTTTTGGACAGGAGCCCTTTAACACCATATATTTT. Using reference TRBV28 and TRBJ1-3 for the parts outside the CDR3, the full variable domain is DVKVTQSSRYLVKRTGEKVFLECVQDMDHENMFWYRQDPGLGLRLIYFSYDVKMKEKGDIPEGYSVSREKKERFSLILESASTNQTSMYLCASSFGQEPFNTIYFGEGSWLTVV.

The chain uses TRBV24-1 and TRBJ2-1; TRBD2 matches at 12 bases. The CDR3 contains 17 residues. J lost 9 bases, V lost 3 bases, and 11 bases had no gene match. CDR1 KGHDR and CDR2 SFDVKD come from the germline V gene. CDR3 nucleotides: TGTGCCACCAGTGATGGCCCTAGCGGGAGGGCCGGTAGTGAGCAGTTCTTC. Amino acid sequence: CATSDGPSGRAGSEQFF.

V is TRBV9 and J is TRBJ2-7; D is possibly TRBD2 (5 bases). This CDR3 contains 15 residues. The germline V and J ends were trimmed by 0 bases and 0 bases, with 10 bases remaining between them. Germline CDR1 is SGDLS and CDR2 is YYNGEE. CDR3 in amino acids: CASSVGATSSYEQYF. CDR3 DNA sequence: TGTGCCAGCAGCGTAGGGGCAACTAGCTCCTACGAGCAGTACTTC.

This clone was counted once. This chain joins TRBV10-3 and TRBJ1-1; D is uncertain. CDR3 size: 12 residues. V was shortened by 10 bases and J by 5 bases, with 14 bases between the two germline ends. Per germline, CDR1 ENHRY and CDR2 SYGVKD. CDR3 DNA: TGTGCCACAGGCGGGTCAGAAACTGAAGCTTTCTTT. Residues: CATGGSETEAFF.

This chain links TRBV6-5 with TRBJ2-3; TRBD2 agrees at 9 bases. The CDR3 extends over 14 amino acids. Germline CDR1 is MNHEY and CDR2 is SVGAGI. The J segment lost 8 bases and the V segment lost 7 bases, leaving 10 bases of the junction unmatched. CDR3 in DNA: TGTGCCAGCAAACCAGGGGTAGCGGGAGTTACGCAGTATTTT. This gives the protein CASKPGVAGVTQYF.

V gene TRBV7-6 combines with J gene TRBJ2-5; TRBD1 matches at 11 bases. Trimming removed 5 bases from V and 1 base from J; junction bases left unmatched: 12. The CDR3 is made up of 18 amino acids. Germline CDR1 SGHVS, CDR2 FNYEAQ. CDR3 sequence (DNA): TGTGCCAGCAGCCCATGGACAGGGGGCGCCCCGTTCCAAGAGACCCAGTACTTC. Translating it yields CASSPWTGGAPFQETQYF.